This T cell receptor beta chain is from a study of cytomegalovirus exposure and HLA in healthy donors. Points from the study as a whole: A later analysis linked about 17,000 TCR beta sequences to HLA alleles at 0.05 false discovery rate. Near-uniform donor sequencing depth was presumed by presence/absence analyses. Equally common other TCR beta chains were less clonally expanded than HLA-associated ones, a later analysis found.

The PCR employed 60 Vbeta primers together with 13 Jbeta primers. Using immunoSEQ multiplex PCR, the repertoire was profiled, and TCRdb retains in-frame clones only, with some absent. The sample includes roughly 71,000 clones, approximately 70% of them seen just once. A remark on this clone: What it recognizes is unknown.

Deletions cut 5 bases from V and 10 bases from J, with 26 bases between. CDR1 is LNHDA, CDR2 SQIVND, per germline (reference sequence). The CDR3 extends over 17 amino acids. The origin of this receptor is a man aged 40-49 years in good health and CMV-seropositive. Sequenced input: PBMCs. The chain combines TRBV19 with TRBJ1-4; no reliable D call. This chain's CDR3 is CASSSSPLRGPGGKLFF. In DNA form, the CDR3 reads TGTGCCAGTAGTTCCAGCCCGCTCCGAGGTCCTGGCGGAAAACTGTTTTTT.